These T cell receptor beta chains were read from a single sample in a study of PD-L1 blockade in urothelial cancer. Profiling relied on immunoSEQ multiplex PCR, and the TCRdb table lists in-frame clones only, not all of them. The repertoire holds about 93,000 clones, with 85% to 90% as singletons. This specimen was PBMCs, taken around atezolizumab (anti-PD-L1) treatment. The receptors originated from a man aged 60-69 years with urothelial cancer. Each CDR3 is given with its conserved first and last residue. A D gene is named only where the DNA matches it firmly. Only part of the rows carry a size: once, few, many, or a class if the clone is expanded.

clone_size,j_call,v_call,d_call,cdr3_aa,cdr3_nt
NA,TRBJ2-2,TRBV27,NA,CASSLQGTGELFF,TGTGCCAGCAGTTTACAGGGGACCGGGGAGCTGTTTTTT
NA,TRBJ1-1,TRBV28,NA,CASSFMGAPAEAFF,TGTGCCAGCAGTTTTATGGGGGCCCCAGCTGAAGCTTTCTTT
NA,TRBJ1-2,TRBV14,NA,CASSLDRVGYTF,TGTGCCAGCAGCCTCGACCGAGTCGGGTACACCTTC
NA,TRBJ2-1,TRBV7-3,TRBD2,CASSLKGDRGLAHNEQFF,TGTGCCAGCAGCTTAAAGGGGGATAGGGGACTAGCACACAATGAGCAGTTCTTC
NA,TRBJ2-7,TRBV7-2,TRBD2,CASSPGTSGKEGEQYF,TGTGCCAGCAGCCCGGGGACTAGCGGGAAGGAGGGCGAGCAGTACTTC
NA,TRBJ2-7,TRBV7-9,NA,CASSTVRNYEQYF,TGTGCCAGCAGCACGGTGAGGAACTACGAGCAGTACTTC
NA,TRBJ2-5,TRBV14,NA,CASSRSRRRGPQETQYF,TGTGCCAGCAGCCGATCGCGGAGGCGGGGGCCCCAAGAGACCCAGTACTTC
once,TRBJ2-2,TRBV27,TRBD2,CASSLRPLAGMGELFF,TGTGCCAGCAGTTTACGGCCTCTAGCGGGGATGGGGGAGCTGTTTTTT
NA,TRBJ2-6,TRBV7-8,NA,CASSLVAAGGANVLTF,TGTGCCAGCAGCTTAGTAGCGGCAGGTGGGGCCAACGTCCTGACTTTC
NA,TRBJ1-1,TRBV19,TRBD1,CASSIRDRAMNTEAFF,TGTGCCAGTAGCATCCGGGACAGGGCGATGAACACTGAAGCTTTCTTT
NA,TRBJ2-1,TRBV9,TRBD2,CASSVAGGTYNEQFF,TGTGCCAGCAGCGTGGCGGGGGGGACATACAATGAGCAGTTCTTC
NA,TRBJ1-2,TRBV27,TRBD1,CASSSRTGGNYGYTF,TGTGCCAGCAGTTCTCGAACAGGGGGCAATTATGGCTACACCTTC
NA,TRBJ1-3,TRBV5-1,TRBD1,CASSSGQGGNTIYF,TGCGCCAGCAGCTCAGGACAGGGTGGAAACACCATATATTTT
NA,TRBJ1-3,TRBV9,NA,CASSPRQGTGNTIYF,TGTGCCAGCAGCCCCAGGCAGGGGACCGGAAACACCATATATTTT
NA,TRBJ2-7,TRBV7-2,NA,CASSFRRGLAYEQYF,TGTGCCAGCAGCTTCCGGCGGGGGCTCGCCTACGAGCAGTACTTC
NA,TRBJ1-5,TRBV4-1,NA,CASSQDRGHNQPQHF,TGCGCCAGCAGCCAAGACAGGGGTCACAATCAGCCCCAGCATTTT
NA,TRBJ2-5,TRBV7-6,NA,CASSSAQETQYF,TGTGCCAGCAGCTCCGCGCAAGAGACCCAGTACTTC
NA,TRBJ1-4,TRBV28,NA,CASSYPMDEKLFF,TGTGCCAGCAGCTATCCGATGGATGAAAAACTGTTTTTT
NA,TRBJ2-5,TRBV4-1,NA,CASSPTKAGTGETQYF,TGCGCCAGCAGCCCAACTAAGGCGGGGACGGGGGAGACCCAGTACTTC
NA,TRBJ1-4,TRBV6-6,TRBD1,CASSPSTGGREKLFF,TGTGCCAGCAGTCCATCGACAGGGGGGAGGGAAAAACTGTTTTTT
NA,TRBJ1-2,TRBV6-5,NA,CASSYSYRVYDYGYTF,TGTGCCAGCAGTTACTCTTACAGGGTTTATGACTATGGCTACACCTTC
NA,TRBJ1-2,TRBV5-1,NA,CASSLNGKEYGYTF,TGCGCCAGCAGCTTGAACGGGAAAGAGTATGGCTACACCTTC
NA,TRBJ2-1,TRBV9,TRBD2,CASSVGAGGVSYNEQFF,TGTGCCAGCAGCGTAGGTGCGGGAGGGGTTTCCTACAATGAGCAGTTCTTC
few,TRBJ2-7,TRBV27,TRBD1,CASSRQGNDEQYF,TGTGCCAGCAGCCGACAGGGAAATGACGAGCAGTACTTC
NA,TRBJ1-2,TRBV30,NA,CASSGGIYGYTF,TGTGCCTCCTCGGGAGGGATCTATGGCTACACCTTC
NA,TRBJ2-3,TRBV6-6,NA,CASSPGAADTQYF,TGTGCCAGCAGTCCAGGGGCCGCAGATACGCAGTATTTT
NA,TRBJ2-7,TRBV18,TRBD1,CASSTQRTGAVGQYF,TGTGCCAGCTCAACACAACGGACAGGAGCCGTTGGGCAGTACTTC
NA,TRBJ1-5,TRBV15,NA,CATSREPGRGQPQHF,TGTGCCACCAGCAGAGAGCCGGGGAGGGGTCAGCCCCAGCATTTT
NA,TRBJ2-3,TRBV9,TRBD2,CASSVGLAATDTQYF,TGTGCCAGCAGCGTAGGACTAGCGGCCACAGATACGCAGTATTTT
NA,TRBJ2-3,TRBV6-6,NA,CASSYVGGGTDTQYF,TGTGCCAGCAGTTACGTTGGGGGCGGCACAGATACGCAGTATTTT
NA,TRBJ2-7,TRBV7-8,TRBD2,CASSSRGGIEAYEQYF,TGTGCCAGCAGCTCGCGGGGGGGAATAGAAGCCTACGAGCAGTACTTC
NA,TRBJ2-5,TRBV5-4,TRBD1,CASSLGQQETQYF,TGTGCCAGCAGCCTGGGACAGCAAGAGACCCAGTACTTC
NA,TRBJ2-3,TRBV19,TRBD2,CASRVTSGTDTQYF,TGTGCCAGTAGGGTGACTAGCGGCACAGATACGCAGTATTTT
NA,TRBJ1-6,TRBV27,NA,CASRPKTVTYNSPLHF,TGTGCCAGCAGACCTAAGACAGTGACCTATAATTCACCCCTCCACTTT
once,TRBJ1-2,TRBV30,TRBD1,CAWSQPGGGGYTF,TGTGCCTGGAGTCAACCAGGGGGCGGGGGCTACACCTTC